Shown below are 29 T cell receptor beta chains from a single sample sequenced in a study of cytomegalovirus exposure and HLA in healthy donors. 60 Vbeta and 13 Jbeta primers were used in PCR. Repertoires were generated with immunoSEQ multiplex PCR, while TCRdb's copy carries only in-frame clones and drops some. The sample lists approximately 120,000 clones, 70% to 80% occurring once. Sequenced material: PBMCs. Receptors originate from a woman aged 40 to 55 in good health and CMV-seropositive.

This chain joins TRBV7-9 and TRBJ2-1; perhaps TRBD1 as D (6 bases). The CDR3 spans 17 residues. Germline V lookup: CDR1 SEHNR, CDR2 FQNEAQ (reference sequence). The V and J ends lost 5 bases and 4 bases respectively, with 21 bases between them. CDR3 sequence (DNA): TGTGCCAGCAGCAGACGTACAGGGAACAGCCGTTACAATGAGCAGTTCTTC. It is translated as CASSRRTGNSRYNEQFF.

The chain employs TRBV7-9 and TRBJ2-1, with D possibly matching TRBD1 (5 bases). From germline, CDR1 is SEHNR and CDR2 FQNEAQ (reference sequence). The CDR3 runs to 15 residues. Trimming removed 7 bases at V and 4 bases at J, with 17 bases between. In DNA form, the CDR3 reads TGTGCCAGCACCGAAGATATGCCAGGGTACAATGAGCAGTTCTTC. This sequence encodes CASTEDMPGYNEQFF.

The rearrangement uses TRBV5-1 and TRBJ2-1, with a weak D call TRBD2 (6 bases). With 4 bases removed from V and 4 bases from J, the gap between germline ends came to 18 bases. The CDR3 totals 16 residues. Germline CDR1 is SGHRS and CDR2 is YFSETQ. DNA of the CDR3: TGCGCCAGCAGCCTTCTAGCGACGTCGCCATACAATGAGCAGTTCTTC. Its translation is CASSLLATSPYNEQFF.

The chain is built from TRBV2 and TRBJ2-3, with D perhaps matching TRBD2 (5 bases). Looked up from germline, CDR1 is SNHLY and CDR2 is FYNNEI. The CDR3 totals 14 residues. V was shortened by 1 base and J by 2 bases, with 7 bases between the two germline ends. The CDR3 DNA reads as TGTGCCAGCAGTGAAGGACTACCCACAGATACGCAGTATTTT. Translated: CASSEGLPTDTQYF.

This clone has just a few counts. CDR3 protein: CASSLQGPGYGYTF. The CDR3 DNA follows: TGTGCCAGCAGCTTACAGGGGCCAGGCTATGGCTACACCTTC. This chain uses TRBV13 with TRBJ1-2, with D tentatively TRBD1 (6 bases). V lost 2 bases, J lost 4 bases, and 11 bases lay in between. The CDR3 has 14 amino acids. The V gene's germline CDR1 is PRHDT and CDR2 FYEKMQ (reference sequence). Full variable domain (missing parts from reference TRBV13 and TRBJ1-2): AAGVIQSPRHLIKEKRETATLKCYPIPRHDTVYWYQQGPGQDPQFLISFYEKMQSDKGSIPDRFSAQQFSDYHSELNMSSLELGDSALYFCASSLQGPGYGYTFGSGTRLTVV.

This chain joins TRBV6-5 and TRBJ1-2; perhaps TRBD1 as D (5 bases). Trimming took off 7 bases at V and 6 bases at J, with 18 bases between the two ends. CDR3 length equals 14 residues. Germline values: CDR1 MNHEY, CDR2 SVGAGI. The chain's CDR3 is CASTLYAGANGYTF. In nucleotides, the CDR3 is TGTGCCAGCACCCTTTACGCTGGGGCCAATGGCTACACCTTC.

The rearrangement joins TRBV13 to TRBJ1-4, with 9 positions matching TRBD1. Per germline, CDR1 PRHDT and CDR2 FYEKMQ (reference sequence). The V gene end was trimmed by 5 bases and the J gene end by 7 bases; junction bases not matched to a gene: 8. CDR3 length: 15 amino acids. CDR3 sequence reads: CASSLTRQGGEKLFF. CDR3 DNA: TGTGCCAGCAGCCTTACTAGACAGGGGGGTGAAAAACTGTTTTTT.

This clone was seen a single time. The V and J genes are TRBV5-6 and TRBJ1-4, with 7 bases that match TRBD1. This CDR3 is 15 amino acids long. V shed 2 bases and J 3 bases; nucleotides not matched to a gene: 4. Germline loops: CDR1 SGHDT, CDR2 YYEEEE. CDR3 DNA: TGTGCCAGCAGCTTCACAGGGGTGGCTAATGAAAAACTGTTTTTT. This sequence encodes CASSFTGVANEKLFF. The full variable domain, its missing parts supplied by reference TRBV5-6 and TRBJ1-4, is DAGVTQSPTHLIKTRGQQVTLRCSPKSGHDTVSWYQQALGQGPQFIFQYYEEEERQRGNFPDRFSGHQFPNYSSELNVNALLLGDSALYLCASSFTGVANEKLFFGSGTQLSVL.

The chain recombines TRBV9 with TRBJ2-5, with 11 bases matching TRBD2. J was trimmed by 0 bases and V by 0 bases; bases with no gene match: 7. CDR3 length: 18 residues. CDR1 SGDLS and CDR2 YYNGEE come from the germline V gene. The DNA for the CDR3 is TGTGCCAGCAGCGTAGTGGCTAGCGGGGGGCGAAACCAAGAGACCCAGTACTTC. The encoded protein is CASSVVASGGRNQETQYF.

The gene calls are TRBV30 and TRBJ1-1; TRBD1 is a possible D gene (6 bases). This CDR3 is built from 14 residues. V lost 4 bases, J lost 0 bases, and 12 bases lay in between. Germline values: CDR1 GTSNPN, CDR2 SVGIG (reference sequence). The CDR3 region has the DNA TGTGCCTGGATACGACAGGCCTTGAACACTGAAGCTTTCTTT. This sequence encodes CAWIRQALNTEAFF.

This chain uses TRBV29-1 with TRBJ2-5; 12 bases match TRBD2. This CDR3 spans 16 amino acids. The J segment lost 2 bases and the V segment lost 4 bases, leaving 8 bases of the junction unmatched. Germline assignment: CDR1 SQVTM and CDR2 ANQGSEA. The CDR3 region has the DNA TGCAGCGTTGGGGGGCTAGCGGGGGGGAGACAAGAGACCCAGTACTTC. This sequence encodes CSVGGLAGGRQETQYF. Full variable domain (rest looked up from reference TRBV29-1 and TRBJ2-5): SAVISQKPSRDICQRGTSLTIQCQVDSQVTMMFWYRQQPGQSLTLIATANQGSEATYESGFVIDKFPISRPNLTFSTLTVSNMSPEDSSIYLCSVGGLAGGRQETQYFGPGTRLLVL.

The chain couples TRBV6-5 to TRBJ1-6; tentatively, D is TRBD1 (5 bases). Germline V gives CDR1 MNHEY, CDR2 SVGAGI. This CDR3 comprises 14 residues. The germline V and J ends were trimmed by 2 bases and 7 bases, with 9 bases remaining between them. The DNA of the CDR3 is TGTGCCAGCAGTTACGGGACTCCGAATTCACCCCTCCACTTT. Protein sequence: CASSYGTPNSPLHF.

In DNA form, the CDR3 reads TGTGCCAGCTCACAAGAGGCCCACGAGCAGTACTTC. Protein product: CASSQEAHEQYF. The chain combines TRBV18 with TRBJ2-7; no clear D gene. The CDR3 sequence is 12 residues long. Between the trimmed V and J ends, which lost 4 bases and 5 bases, there was a span of 9 bases. The V gene's germline CDR1 is KGHSH and CDR2 LQKENI.

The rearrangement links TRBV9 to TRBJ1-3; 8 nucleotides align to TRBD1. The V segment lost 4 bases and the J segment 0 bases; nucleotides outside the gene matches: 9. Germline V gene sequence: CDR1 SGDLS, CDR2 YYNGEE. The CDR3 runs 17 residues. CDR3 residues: CASSPRNRGDSGNTIYF. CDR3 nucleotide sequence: TGTGCCAGCAGCCCCAGAAACAGGGGGGACTCTGGAAACACCATATATTTT. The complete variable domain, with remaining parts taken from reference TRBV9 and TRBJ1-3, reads DSGVTQTPKHLITATGQRVTLRCSPRSGDLSVYWYQQSLDQGLQFLIQYYNGEERAKGNILERFSAQQFPDLHSELNLSSLELGDSALYFCASSPRNRGDSGNTIYFGEGSWLTVV.

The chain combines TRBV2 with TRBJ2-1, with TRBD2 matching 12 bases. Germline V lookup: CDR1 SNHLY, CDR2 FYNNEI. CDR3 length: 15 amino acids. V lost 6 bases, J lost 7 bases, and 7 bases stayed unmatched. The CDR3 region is CASSRTSGVMNEQFF. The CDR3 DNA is TGTGCCAGCAGCAGGACTAGCGGGGTAATGAATGAGCAGTTCTTC.

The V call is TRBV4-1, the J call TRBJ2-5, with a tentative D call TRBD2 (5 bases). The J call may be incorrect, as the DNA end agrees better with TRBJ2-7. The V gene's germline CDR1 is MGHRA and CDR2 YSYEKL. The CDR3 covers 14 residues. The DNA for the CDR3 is TGCGCCAGCAGCCAACGTACGGGGTTAAACGAGCAGTACTTC. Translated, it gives CASSQRTGLNEQYF.

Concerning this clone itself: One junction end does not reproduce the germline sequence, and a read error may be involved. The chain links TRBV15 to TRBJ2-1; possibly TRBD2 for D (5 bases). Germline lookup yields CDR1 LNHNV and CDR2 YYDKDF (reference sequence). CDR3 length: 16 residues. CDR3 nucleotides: TGTGCCACCAGCAGGAAAGTGTCGGGGTCCTACGATGAGCAGTTCTTC. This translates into CATSRKVSGSYDEQFF.

The CDR3 is CASSLTGADNQPQHF. The CDR3 nucleotides read TGTGCCAGCAGCTTGACAGGGGCGGACAATCAGCCCCAGCATTTT. The rearrangement links TRBV5-8 to TRBJ1-5, with 7 bases that match TRBD1. Germline V CDR1 and CDR2: SGHTS, YDEGEE. V lost 1 base and J lost 3; bases outside the gene matches: 4. This CDR3 comprises 15 residues.

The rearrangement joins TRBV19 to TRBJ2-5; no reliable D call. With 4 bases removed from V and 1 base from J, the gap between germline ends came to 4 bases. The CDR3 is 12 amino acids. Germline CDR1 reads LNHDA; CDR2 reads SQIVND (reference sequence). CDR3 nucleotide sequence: TGTGCCAGTAGTAGCGGCCAAGAGACCCAGTACTTC. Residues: CASSSGQETQYF.

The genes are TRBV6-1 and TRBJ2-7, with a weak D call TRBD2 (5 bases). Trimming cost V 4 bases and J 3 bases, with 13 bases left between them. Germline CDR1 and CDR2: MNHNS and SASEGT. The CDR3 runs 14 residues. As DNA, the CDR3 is TGTGCCAGCAGTGTCGGTAGAGGGTACTACGAGCAGTACTTC. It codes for CASSVGRGYYEQYF.

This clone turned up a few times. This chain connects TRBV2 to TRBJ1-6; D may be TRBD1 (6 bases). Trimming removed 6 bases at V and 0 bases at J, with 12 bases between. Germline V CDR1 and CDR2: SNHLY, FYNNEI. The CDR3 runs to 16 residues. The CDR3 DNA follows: TGTGCCAGCAGAAGAGACAGGAGCTCCTATAATTCACCCCTCCACTTT. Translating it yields CASRRDRSSYNSPLHF. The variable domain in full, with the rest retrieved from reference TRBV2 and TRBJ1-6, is EPEVTQTPSHQVTQMGQEVILRCVPISNHLYFYWYRQILGQKVEFLVSFYNNEISEKSEIFDDQFSVERPDGSNFTLKIRSTKLEDSAMYFCASRRDRSSYNSPLHFGNGTRLTVT.

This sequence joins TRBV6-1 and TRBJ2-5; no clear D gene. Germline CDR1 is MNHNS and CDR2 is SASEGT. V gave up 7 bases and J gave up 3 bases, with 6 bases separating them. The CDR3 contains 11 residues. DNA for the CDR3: TGTGCCAGCATGGCGGAAGAGACCCAGTACTTC. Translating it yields CASMAEETQYF.

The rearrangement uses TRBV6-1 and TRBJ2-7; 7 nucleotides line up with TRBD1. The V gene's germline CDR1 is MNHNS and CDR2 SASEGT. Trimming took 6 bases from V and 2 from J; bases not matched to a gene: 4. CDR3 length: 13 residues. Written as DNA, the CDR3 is TGTGCCAGCAGGCTACAGGGGACCTACGAGCAGTACTTC. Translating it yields CASRLQGTYEQYF.

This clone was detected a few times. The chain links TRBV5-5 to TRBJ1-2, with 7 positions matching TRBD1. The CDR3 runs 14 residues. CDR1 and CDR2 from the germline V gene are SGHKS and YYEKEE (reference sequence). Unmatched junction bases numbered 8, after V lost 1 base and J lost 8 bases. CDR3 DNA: TGTGCCAGCAGCTTGACGGGACAGTCCTTGGGCTACACCTTC. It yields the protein CASSLTGQSLGYTF.

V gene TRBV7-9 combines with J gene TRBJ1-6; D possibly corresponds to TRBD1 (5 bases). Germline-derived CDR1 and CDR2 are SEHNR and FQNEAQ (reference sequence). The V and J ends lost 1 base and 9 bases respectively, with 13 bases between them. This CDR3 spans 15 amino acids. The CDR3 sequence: CASSLEDVGASPLHF. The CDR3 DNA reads TGTGCCAGCAGCTTAGAAGACGTTGGGGCTTCACCCCTCCACTTT.

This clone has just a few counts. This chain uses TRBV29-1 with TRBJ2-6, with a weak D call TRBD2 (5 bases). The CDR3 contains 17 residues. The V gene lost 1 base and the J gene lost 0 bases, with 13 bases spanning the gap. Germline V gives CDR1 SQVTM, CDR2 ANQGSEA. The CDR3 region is CSVEVASGYSGANVLTF. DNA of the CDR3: TGCAGCGTTGAAGTGGCGAGCGGATACTCTGGGGCCAACGTCCTGACTTTC. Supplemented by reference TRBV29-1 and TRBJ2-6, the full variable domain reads SAVISQKPSRDICQRGTSLTIQCQVDSQVTMMFWYRQQPGQSLTLIATANQGSEATYESGFVIDKFPISRPNLTFSTLTVSNMSPEDSSIYLCSVEVASGYSGANVLTFGAGSRLTVL.

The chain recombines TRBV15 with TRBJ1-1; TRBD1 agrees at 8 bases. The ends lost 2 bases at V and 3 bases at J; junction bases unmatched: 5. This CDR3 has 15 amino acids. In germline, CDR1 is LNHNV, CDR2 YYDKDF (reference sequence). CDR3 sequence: CATSRINRGYTEAFF. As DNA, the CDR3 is TGTGCCACCAGCAGAATAAACAGGGGGTACACTGAAGCTTTCTTT. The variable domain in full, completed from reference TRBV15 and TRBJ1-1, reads DAMVIQNPRYQVTQFGKPVTLSCSQTLNHNVMYWYQQKSSQAPKLLFHYYDKDFNNEADTPDNFQSRRPNTSFCFLDIRSPGLGDTAMYLCATSRINRGYTEAFFGQGTRLTVV.

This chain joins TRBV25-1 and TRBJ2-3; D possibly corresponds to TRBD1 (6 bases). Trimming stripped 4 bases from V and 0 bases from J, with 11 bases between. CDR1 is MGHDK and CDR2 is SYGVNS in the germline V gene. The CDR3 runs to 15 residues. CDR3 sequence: CASSATGSSTDTQYF. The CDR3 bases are TGTGCCAGCAGTGCGACAGGTTCTAGCACAGATACGCAGTATTTT. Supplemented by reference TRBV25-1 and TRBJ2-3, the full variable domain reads EADIYQTPRYLVIGTGKKITLECSQTMGHDKMYWYQQDPGMELHLIHYSYGVNSTEKGDLSSESTVSRIRTEHFPLTLESARPSHTSQYLCASSATGSSTDTQYFGPGTRLTVL.

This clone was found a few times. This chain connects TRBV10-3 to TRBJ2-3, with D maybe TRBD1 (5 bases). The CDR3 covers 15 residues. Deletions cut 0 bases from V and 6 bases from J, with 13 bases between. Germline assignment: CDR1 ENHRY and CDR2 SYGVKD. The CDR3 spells CAISESGGAGDTQYF. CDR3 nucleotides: TGTGCCATCAGTGAGTCGGGTGGGGCCGGTGATACGCAGTATTTT.